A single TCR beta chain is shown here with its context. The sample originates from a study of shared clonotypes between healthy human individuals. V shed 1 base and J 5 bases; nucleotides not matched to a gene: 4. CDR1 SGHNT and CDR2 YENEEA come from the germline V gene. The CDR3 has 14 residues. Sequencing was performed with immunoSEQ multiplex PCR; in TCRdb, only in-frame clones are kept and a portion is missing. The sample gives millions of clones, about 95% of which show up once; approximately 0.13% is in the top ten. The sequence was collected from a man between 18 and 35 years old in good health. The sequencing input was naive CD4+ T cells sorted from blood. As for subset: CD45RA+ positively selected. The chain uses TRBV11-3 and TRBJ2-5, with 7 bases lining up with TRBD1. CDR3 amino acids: CASSLGGGEETQYF. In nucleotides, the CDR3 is TGTGCCAGCAGCTTAGGAGGGGGCGAGGAGACCCAGTACTTC.